This TCR beta chain is drawn from a study of blood T cell repertoires in COVID-19. Looking at the study overall: Sample material is recorded as cDNA or gDNA derived from T cells, B-cell-depleted T cells, or PBMCs.

Participants had their cohort set by participant-reported clinical history. Original processing methods: Estimates of nucleated cell counts were drawn from the amplification of reference gene primers. Produced via immunoSEQ multiplex PCR; TCRdb's table is partial and in-frame only. That table furnishes V, J and clone size, whereas the DNA furnished D and trimming. The sample has about 210,000 clones, around 81% seen once. This clone was counted once. The CDR3 covers 15 residues. V lost 5 bases and J 3 bases, leaving 16 bases between the germline ends. Germline V CDR1 and CDR2: LNHDA, SQIVND (reference sequence).

J is TRBJ2-5 and V is TRBV19; D unclear. Sequenced input: PBMCs or T cells enriched from blood (not recorded which). The sequence was obtained from a woman aged 45-60 years with acute COVID-19. This CDR3 is CASSLPYSMEETQYF. The CDR3 region has the DNA TGTGCCAGTAGTCTACCGTATAGTATGGAAGAGACCCAGTACTTC.